This section outlines one T cell receptor beta chain sequence together with its context. Its target is unknown. Researchers collected approximately 9.5 milliliters of peripheral blood from every single donor. A second PCR of 7 to 11 cycles used a sample-barcoded 5' primer and a J-beta primer mix. TCRdb re-analysed the 5' RACE reads in MiXCR, keeping a single row per CDR3 protein. The data hold around 1,900,000 distinct CDR3 sequences, with around 42% observed a single time. The data were obtained in a study of blood T cells in healthy people across ages. Broader study findings: Roughly linear declines in TCR beta diversity per million T cells occurred with age. Naive and antigen-experienced cells were not separated, limiting conclusive comparison.

CDR1 and CDR2 (germline): DFQATT, SNEGSKA (reference sequence). This CDR3 is built from 17 residues. Trimming took 1 base from V and 0 from J; bases not matched to a gene: 5. This rearrangement joins TRBV20-1 to TRBJ1-6; TRBD1 matches at 8 bases. The receptor was derived from a human donor in good health. Sequencing input: blood. The CDR3 here is CSARGGQVISYNSPLHF. The CDR3 DNA sequence: TGCAGTGCTAGAGGGGGACAGGTGATCTCCTATAATTCACCCCTCCACTTT.